This TCR beta chain was obtained from a study of tumor-infiltrating lymphocytes in primary liver carcinoma. Across the study: The patients, men and women alike, were aged 30 to 69 years.

The researchers obtained blood RNA from unsorted whole blood and also extracted germline DNA. CDR1 SGHAT and CDR2 FQDESV come from the germline V gene (reference sequence). This CDR3 comprises 16 residues. V gave up 10 bases and J gave up 0 bases, with 16 bases separating them. In its sample, this clonotype was seen once. Its antigen is still unknown. Total RNA (approximately 500 ng) served as template for TCR beta cDNA synthesis primed by a constant-region primer. Amplification in three nested multiplex PCR rounds with slightly modified ARM-PCR gave rise to TCR beta libraries. Forward primers for TRBV1-TRBV30 and a C-beta reverse primer served the first two PCR rounds, at around 11 cycles each. TCRdb processed the multiplex PCR reads anew with MiXCR; each CDR3 protein has one entry. The sample has approximately 330,000 distinct CDR3 sequences, about two thirds seen once; the top ten hold approximately 5.9%.

Study-wide results and limits: Against blood, tumors held a significantly higher top-250-clone fraction (p = 0.039). Reduced overlap was seen in tumor-adjacent and tumor-blood pairs versus tumor region pairs.

The source material was peripheral blood. The sequence came from a man in his forties or fifties with primary liver carcinoma and hepatitis B virus infection. This rearrangement joins TRBV11-1 to TRBJ2-6; tentative D call: TRBD1 (5 bases). This CDR3 is CANNRPGSSGANVLTF. The CDR3 nucleotides are TGTGCCAACAATCGTCCAGGGTCCTCTGGGGCCAACGTCCTGACTTTC.